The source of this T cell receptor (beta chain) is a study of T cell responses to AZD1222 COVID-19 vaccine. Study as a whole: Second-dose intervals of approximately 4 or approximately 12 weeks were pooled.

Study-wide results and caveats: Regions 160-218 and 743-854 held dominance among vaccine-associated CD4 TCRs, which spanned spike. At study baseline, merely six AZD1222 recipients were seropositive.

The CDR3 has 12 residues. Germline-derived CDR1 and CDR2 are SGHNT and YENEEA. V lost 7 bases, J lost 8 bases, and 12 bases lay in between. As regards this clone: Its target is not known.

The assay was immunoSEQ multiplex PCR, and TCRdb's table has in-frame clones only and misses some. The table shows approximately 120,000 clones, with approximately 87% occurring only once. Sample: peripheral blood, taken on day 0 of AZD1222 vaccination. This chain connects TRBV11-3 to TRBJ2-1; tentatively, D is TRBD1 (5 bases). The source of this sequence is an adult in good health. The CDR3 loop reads CASIMLGDEQFF. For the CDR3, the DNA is TGTGCCAGCATTATGCTAGGGGATGAGCAGTTCTTC.